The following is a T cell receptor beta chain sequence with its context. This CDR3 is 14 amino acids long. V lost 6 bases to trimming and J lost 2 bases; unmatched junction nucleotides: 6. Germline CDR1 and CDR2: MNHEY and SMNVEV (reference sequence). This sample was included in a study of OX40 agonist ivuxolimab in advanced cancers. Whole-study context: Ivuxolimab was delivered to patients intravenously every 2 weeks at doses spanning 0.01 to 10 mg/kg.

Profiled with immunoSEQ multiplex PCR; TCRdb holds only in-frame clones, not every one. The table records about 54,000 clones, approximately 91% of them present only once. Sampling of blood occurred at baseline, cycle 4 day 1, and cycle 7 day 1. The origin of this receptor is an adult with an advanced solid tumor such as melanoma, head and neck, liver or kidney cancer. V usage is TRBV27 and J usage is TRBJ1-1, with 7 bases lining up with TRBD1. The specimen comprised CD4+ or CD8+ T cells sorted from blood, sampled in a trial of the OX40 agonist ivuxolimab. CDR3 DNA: TGTGCCAGCAGGCCTGACAGGGCAAACACTGAAGCTTTCTTT. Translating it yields CASRPDRANTEAFF.